Listed below are T cell receptor beta chains from one sample, sequenced in a study of CD8 T cells in ankylosing spondylitis. TCRdb re-derived calls from the 5' RACE reads in MiXCR, one entry per CDR3 protein. The table records about 360,000 distinct CDR3 sequences, roughly 14% of them present only once. The sequenced sample was blood, either unsorted or a sorted T cell fraction (not recorded which). The receptors were sampled from a male donor with ankylosing spondylitis or in good health (not recorded which). Each CDR3 is given with its conserved first and last residue. The D gene is left open where the match is weak. Only some rows state a clone size, as once, few, many or a class for expanded clones.

j_call clone_size v_call d_call cdr3_aa cdr3_nt
TRBJ2-2 - TRBV5-6 TRBD1 CASSLTGGSTGELFF TGTGCCAGCAGCCTGACAGGGGGGAGCACCGGGGAGCTGTTTTTT
TRBJ1-5 few TRBV19 TRBD1 CATQGTGLSNQPQHF TGTGCCACCCAAGGGACAGGGCTTAGCAATCAGCCCCAGCATTTT
TRBJ2-1 few TRBV20-1 TRBD1 CSAPVEGAPGYNEQFF TGCAGTGCTCCCGTTGAGGGGGCACCGGGTTACAATGAGCAGTTCTTC
TRBJ2-1 - TRBV10-3 TRBD2 CAISGLAGDYNEQFF TGTGCCATCAGCGGGTTAGCGGGGGACTACAATGAGCAGTTCTTC
TRBJ2-7 - TRBV9 - CASSVDPTVSYEQYF TGTGCCAGCAGCGTAGACCCGACAGTCTCCTACGAGCAGTACTTC
TRBJ2-7 - TRBV2 - CASSPDSLTYEQYF TGTGCCAGCAGTCCGGACAGCCTTACCTACGAGCAGTACTTC
TRBJ1-5 - TRBV12-3/TRBV12-4 - CASSLASGGNQPQHF TGTGCCAGCAGTTTAGCATCTGGAGGCAATCAGCCCCAGCATTTT
TRBJ1-2 few TRBV4-1 - CASSQLGENYGYTF TGCGCCAGCAGCCAGCTCGGGGAGAACTATGGCTACACCTTC
TRBJ2-5 many TRBV29-1 TRBD1 CSAGTGDGETQYF TGCAGCGCCGGGACAGGGGATGGGGAGACCCAGTACTTC
TRBJ2-1 many TRBV7-9 TRBD2 CASSPRDYDNEQFF TGTGCCAGCAGCCCCCGGGACTACGATAATGAGCAGTTCTTC
TRBJ2-5 - TRBV7-3 TRBD2 CASSWTSGGVKYQETQYF TGTGCCAGCAGTTGGACTAGCGGGGGGGTAAAGTACCAAGAGACCCAGTACTTC
TRBJ1-2 - TRBV12-3/TRBV12-4 - CASSPGGYYGYTF TGTGCCAGCAGCCCGGGGGGGTACTATGGCTACACCTTC
TRBJ1-1 few TRBV29-1 TRBD1 CSACRTGRVNTEAFF TGCAGCGCCTGCAGGACAGGGCGGGTGAACACTGAAGCTTTCTTT
TRBJ1-3 few TRBV12-3/TRBV12-4 - CASTGSSGNTIYF TGTGCCAGCACAGGGAGCTCTGGAAACACCATATATTTT
TRBJ1-4 few TRBV4-1 - CASSQDGTRGEKLFF TGCGCCAGCAGCCAAGATGGGACAAGGGGCGAAAAACTGTTTTTT
TRBJ1-5 - TRBV12-3/TRBV12-4 - CASSGWGLNQPQHF TGTGCCAGCAGTGGATGGGGACTCAATCAGCCCCAGCATTTT
TRBJ2-7 - TRBV29-1 - CSVGGAAEGRYEQYF TGCAGCGTTGGGGGGGCGGCAGAAGGCCGGTACGAGCAGTACTTC
TRBJ1-1 few TRBV12-3/TRBV12-4 - CASNHRDKNTEAFF TGTGCCAGCAACCACCGGGACAAGAACACTGAAGCTTTCTTT
TRBJ1-2 few TRBV12-3/TRBV12-4 TRBD1 CASTHGQGASGYTF TGTGCCAGCACCCACGGACAGGGGGCTTCTGGCTACACCTTC
TRBJ2-2 - TRBV24-1 - CATSDRQNTGELFF TGTGCCACCAGTGACCGACAGAACACCGGGGAGCTGTTTTTT
TRBJ2-1 few TRBV7-2 - CASSLEGRLGHEQFF TGTGCCAGCAGCTTAGAGGGGCGCCTAGGTCATGAGCAGTTCTTC
TRBJ1-2 few TRBV19 TRBD1 CASSLDRESYGYTF TGTGCCAGTAGTCTCGACAGGGAGTCCTATGGCTACACCTTC
TRBJ2-3 few TRBV7-9 - CASSSGLRMGDTQYF TGTGCCAGCAGCTCCGGGCTGAGGATGGGAGATACGCAGTATTTT
TRBJ2-3 - TRBV15 TRBD2 CATSRREGLADTQYF TGTGCCACCAGCCGGCGGGAGGGTCTGGCAGATACGCAGTATTTT
TRBJ1-4 few TRBV29-1 - CSVEQGHTQRATNEKLFF TGCAGCGTTGAACAGGGACATACGCAAAGGGCAACTAATGAAAAACTGTTTTTT
TRBJ1-1 many TRBV12-3/TRBV12-4 - CASSFQGRGTEAFF TGTGCCAGCAGTTTTCAGGGGAGGGGTACTGAAGCTTTCTTT
TRBJ2-1 many TRBV27 TRBD2 CASSFGTSGSSYNEQFF TGTGCCAGCAGTTTCGGGACTAGCGGAAGCTCCTACAATGAGCAGTTCTTC
TRBJ2-2 - TRBV2 - CASSLRSHGELFF TGTGCCAGCAGTTTGAGGAGCCACGGGGAGCTGTTTTTT
TRBJ1-6 few TRBV11-2 - CASSLAGQGSSPLHF TGTGCCAGCAGCTTAGCGGGACAAGGGAGTTCACCCCTCCACTTT
TRBJ2-3 - TRBV11-2 - CASSLEGARTDTQYF TGTGCCAGCAGCTTAGAAGGGGCGCGCACAGATACGCAGTATTTT
TRBJ2-2 - TRBV5-1 - CASSQGISGDNTGELFF TGCGCCAGCAGCCAGGGGATCTCCGGGGATAACACCGGGGAGCTGTTTTTT
TRBJ2-7 - TRBV7-2 TRBD2 CASSPFDRLAGSYEQYF TGTGCCAGCAGCCCCTTCGACCGACTAGCGGGATCCTACGAGCAGTACTTC
TRBJ1-2 - TRBV2 TRBD1 CASSVDRAFKNYGYTF TGTGCCAGCAGTGTTGACAGGGCCTTTAAAAACTATGGCTACACCTTC
TRBJ2-1 - TRBV7-9 - CASSLAGRAGEQFF TGTGCCAGCAGCTTAGCAGGCAGGGCAGGGGAGCAGTTCTTC
TRBJ2-7 - TRBV15 TRBD1 CATSTDRGSSYEQYF TGTGCCACCAGCACCGACAGGGGATCTTCCTACGAGCAGTACTTC
TRBJ1-3 few TRBV7-2 TRBD1 CASSLARGSSGNTIYF TGTGCCAGCAGCTTAGCCAGGGGGAGCTCTGGAAACACCATATATTTT
TRBJ2-7 few TRBV5-1 - CASSRVGSYEQYF TGCGCCAGCAGTCGGGTAGGGTCCTACGAGCAGTACTTC
TRBJ2-1 - TRBV28 TRBD2 CASSGGGKNNEQFF TGTGCCAGCTCGGGGGGAGGGAAAAACAATGAGCAGTTCTTC
TRBJ2-7 few TRBV12-3/TRBV12-4 - CASSSSDSYEQYF TGTGCCAGCAGTTCGTCGGACAGCTACGAGCAGTACTTC
TRBJ2-1 - TRBV3-1 - CASSQQGFTRGRNEQFF TGTGCCAGCAGCCAACAGGGGTTTACGCGGGGGCGTAATGAGCAGTTCTTC
TRBJ2-1 many TRBV7-9 TRBD2 CASSSGGPSYNEQFF TGTGCCAGCAGTTCGGGAGGGCCTTCCTACAATGAGCAGTTCTTC
TRBJ1-2 - TRBV4-1 - CASSQGRVGNYGYTF TGCGCCAGCAGCCAAGGAAGGGTGGGGAACTATGGCTACACCTTC
TRBJ2-5 - TRBV29-1 - CSAPGKPGASQETQYF TGCAGCGCCCCAGGAAAGCCCGGGGCCTCCCAAGAGACCCAGTACTTC
TRBJ1-3 few TRBV29-1 TRBD1 CSALDRDRSTIYF TGCAGCGCCCTAGACAGGGATCGAAGCACCATATATTTT
TRBJ1-2 few TRBV27 TRBD1 CASSEQGLYGYTF TGTGCCAGCAGTGAACAGGGGCTATATGGCTACACCTTC
TRBJ2-2 many TRBV5-1 TRBD1 CASRLQGAPNTGELFF TGCGCCAGCAGGCTTCAGGGGGCGCCGAACACCGGGGAGCTGTTTTTT
TRBJ2-3 - TRBV7-2 - CASSRTSTDTQYF TGTGCCAGCAGCAGAACTAGCACAGATACGCAGTATTTT